A selection of T cell receptor beta chains follows, all from one sample in a study of beta chain features in type 1 diabetes. The assay was immunoSEQ multiplex PCR, and TCRdb's table has in-frame clones only and misses some. Of over 150,000 clones in the sample, approximately 8.1% were seen once. The material sequenced was central memory CD4+ T cells from blood. All receptors come from a man between 18 and 35 years old in good health. Each CDR3 is given with its conserved first and last residue. The D gene is left open where the match is weak. Only some rows state a clone size, as once, few, many or a class for expanded clones.

CDR3 protein	CDR3 DNA	V gene	D gene	J gene	clone size
CASSGGLSYNEQFF	TGTGCCAGCAGCGGGGGCCTCTCCTACAATGAGCAGTTCTTC	TRBV11-3	NA	TRBJ2-1	NA
CASSRRKDTQYF	TGTGCCAGCAGCCGTAGAAAAGATACGCAGTATTTT	TRBV7-2	NA	TRBJ2-3	many
CAWSDKGLHNQPQHF	TGTGCCTGGAGTGATAAGGGACTTCACAATCAGCCCCAGCATTTT	TRBV30	NA	TRBJ1-5	NA
CASSQSSGNPLYEQYF	TGTGCCAGCAGCCAAAGTAGCGGGAATCCCCTCTACGAGCAGTACTTC	TRBV7-2	TRBD2	TRBJ2-7	NA
CAISEGWSSHEQFF	TGTGCCATCAGTGAGGGTTGGTCTAGTCATGAGCAGTTCTTC	TRBV10-3	NA	TRBJ2-1	NA
CASSTGLAGDHTGELFF	TGTGCCAGCAGCACCGGACTAGCGGGAGATCACACCGGGGAGCTGTTTTTT	TRBV5-4	TRBD2	TRBJ2-2	NA
CASSPSASGSGTDTQYF	TGTGCCAGCAGCCCGTCAGCTAGCGGGAGTGGCACAGATACGCAGTATTTT	TRBV7-2	TRBD2	TRBJ2-3	few
CASSVDREPFYGYTF	TGTGCCAGCAGCGTCGACAGGGAACCCTTCTATGGCTACACCTTC	TRBV7-8	TRBD1	TRBJ1-2	NA
CASSLLGGRAGELFF	TGTGCCAGCAGCTTATTAGGGGGTCGCGCCGGGGAGCTGTTTTTT	TRBV7-3	NA	TRBJ2-2	NA
CASSLGLGGGDTQYF	TGTGCCAGCAGCTTAGGGCTAGGTGGTGGAGATACGCAGTATTTT	TRBV11-2	NA	TRBJ2-3	NA
CASSQMTGNTEAFF	TGTGCCAGCAGTCAGATGACAGGGAACACTGAAGCTTTCTTT	TRBV6-5	NA	TRBJ1-1	many
CASIVGGQGTEAFF	TGTGCCTCTATCGTCGGGGGGCAAGGCACTGAAGCTTTCTTT	TRBV30	NA	TRBJ1-1	NA
CASSLAHYEQYF	TGTGCCAGCAGCTTAGCCCACTACGAGCAGTACTTC	TRBV7-2	NA	TRBJ2-7	many
CSVGFPGTTYEQYF	TGCAGCGTTGGGTTTCCGGGAACAACCTACGAGCAGTACTTC	TRBV29-1	NA	TRBJ2-7	few
CASSPSGVQFGYTF	TGTGCCAGCTCACCCTCCGGGGTGCAGTTTGGCTACACCTTC	TRBV18	NA	TRBJ1-2	many
CASSDRTSGVQETQYF	TGTGCCAGCAGCGATAGGACTAGCGGGGTCCAAGAGACCCAGTACTTC	TRBV7-9	TRBD2	TRBJ2-5	NA
CASSLAGMYEQYF	TGTGCCAGCAGCCTGGCGGGGATGTACGAGCAGTACTTC	TRBV28	NA	TRBJ2-7	few
CASSHASGGNQPQHF	TGTGCCAGCAGCCATGCCTCAGGCGGCAATCAGCCCCAGCATTTT	TRBV27	NA	TRBJ1-5	many
CAISQGYGNTGELFF	TGTGCCATCAGCCAGGGGTATGGGAACACCGGGGAGCTGTTTTTT	TRBV10-3	NA	TRBJ2-2	NA
CASSLDQGGSSTYNEQFF	TGTGCCAGCAGCTTAGATCAGGGCGGGAGTTCGACCTACAATGAGCAGTTCTTC	TRBV11-3	TRBD2	TRBJ2-1	NA
CAWSVRLAETQYF	TGTGCCTGGAGTGTACGACTAGCGGAGACCCAGTACTTC	TRBV30	TRBD2	TRBJ2-5	few
CASSPGQGEPTEQFF	TGTGCCAGCAGCCCGGGACAGGGAGAGCCCACTGAGCAGTTCTTC	TRBV4-2	TRBD1	TRBJ2-1	few
CASSQQHTGAGGETQYF	TGTGCCAGCAGCCAACAACACACAGGAGCGGGGGGGGAGACCCAGTACTTC	TRBV4-2	TRBD2	TRBJ2-5	NA